Detailed here is one T cell receptor beta chain. This entry comes from a study of Ad26.COV2.S vaccination and SARS-CoV-2 variants. Study-wide background: Administration of Ad26.COV2.S was intramuscular, either once or twice 56 days apart.

Trimming cost V 9 bases and J 5 bases; bases outside gene matches: 5. The CDR3 is 13 amino acids. Germline V CDR1 and CDR2: LGHDT, YNNKEL (reference sequence). Clones were read by immunoSEQ multiplex PCR, and TCRdb kept only the in-frame ones, dropping some. The repertoire holds 350,000 to 500,000 clones, with 89% as singletons. Indicated treatment: over 15 received Ad26.COV2.S at low or high dose, single or two shots; 5 received placebo; per-sample allocation not given. Repertoires come from day 63 after the first vaccine or placebo injection. The TCR originated in a person aged 18-60 years who received the Ad26.COV2.S COVID-19 vaccine or a placebo. This chain connects TRBV3-1 (or the pseudogene TRBV3-2) to TRBJ1-4, with 8 bases lining up with TRBD1. Sequences were derived from peripheral blood, sampled in a trial of Ad26.COV2.S vaccine versus placebo. The CDR3 sequence is CASEGQENEKLFF. CDR3 bases: TGTGCCAGTGAGGGACAGGAAAATGAAAAACTGTTTTTT.